These 27 T cell receptor beta chains were all obtained from the same sample, sequenced in a study of a mutant IDH1 vaccine in newly diagnosed glioma. Antigens of these TCRs are unknown. The data were produced by immunoSEQ multiplex PCR, yet TCRdb's version contains in-frame clones alone and is incomplete. The sample holds about 56,000 clones, over 70% seen once. This sample's time point: week 47, end of study. Vaccination comprised doses that each held 300 ug of mutant IDH1 20-mer peptide, plus topical imiquimod. Sequences were derived from PBMCs, sampled from a glioma patient whose treatment included an IDH1 peptide vaccine. The receptors come from a man between 50 and 59 years old with glioma.

This chain connects TRBV19 to TRBJ1-1; D is unclear. V was shortened by 0 bases and J by 4 bases, with 12 bases between the two germline ends. Germline V lookup: CDR1 LNHDA, CDR2 SQIVND (reference sequence). The CDR3 is made up of 15 amino acids. The CDR3 spells CASSIDVRRLTEAFF. In DNA form, the CDR3 reads TGTGCCAGTAGTATAGATGTCCGGAGACTCACTGAAGCTTTCTTT. The full variable domain, completed using reference TRBV19 and TRBJ1-1, is DGGITQSPKYLFRKEGQNVTLSCEQNLNHDAMYWYRQDPGQGLRLIYYSQIVNDFQKGDIAEGYSVSREKKESFPLTVTSAQKNPTAFYLCASSIDVRRLTEAFFGQGTRLTVV.

The V call is TRBV7-9, the J call TRBJ1-1; D not certain. Germline V gene lookup returns CDR1 SEHNR and CDR2 FQNEAQ (reference sequence). The CDR3 has 12 amino acids. V gave up 0 bases and J gave up 8 bases, with 7 bases separating them. The CDR3 nucleotides read TGTGCCAGCAGCTTAGCGAAGGGCGAAGCTTTCTTT. Translating gives CASSLAKGEAFF.

This chain joins TRBV30 and TRBJ2-5; 11 nucleotides match TRBD1. Germline lookup yields CDR1 GTSNPN and CDR2 SVGIG (reference sequence). The CDR3 runs to 15 residues. The ends lost 3 bases at V and 5 bases at J; junction bases unmatched: 8. CDR3 sequence: CAWRRGQGVGETQYF. In DNA, the CDR3 is TGTGCCTGGAGGAGGGGACAGGGGGTCGGGGAGACCCAGTACTTC.

The chain has TRBV5-4 and TRBJ2-1; tentatively, D is TRBD1 (6 bases). The CDR3 length is 15 residues. Trimming cost V 4 bases and J 4 bases, with 15 bases left between them. Per the germline V gene, CDR1 is SGHNT and CDR2 is YYREEE (reference sequence). The CDR3, as DNA: TGTGCCAGCAGCCCCGGGCAGGGGTATTACAATGAGCAGTTCTTC. The encoded protein is CASSPGQGYYNEQFF.

This clone has just one count. The genes are TRBV6-5 and TRBJ2-7, with D perhaps matching TRBD1 (6 bases). Germline assignment: CDR1 MNHEY and CDR2 SVGAGI. The CDR3 loop spans 12 amino acids. V lost 4 bases, J lost 6 bases, and 10 bases lay in between. The CDR3 region has the DNA TGTGCCAGCAGTTCCGCAGGGGCCGAGCAGTACTTC. Translation gives CASSSAGAEQYF.

This chain joins TRBV28 and TRBJ1-1, with D hard to call. Germline lookup yields CDR1 MDHEN and CDR2 SYDVKM. V dropped 3 bases and J dropped 0 bases, with 5 bases sitting between them. CDR3 length: 13 residues. CDR3 nucleotides: TGTGCCAGCAGTTTGGCCGTGAACACTGAAGCTTTCTTT. It codes for CASSLAVNTEAFF.

In the case of this clone: Additional DNA sequences in this sample encode the identical CDR3. This CDR3 reads CASSQEGTGNTEAFF. As DNA, the CDR3 is TGCGCCAGCAGCCAGGAGGGGACAGGGAACACTGAAGCTTTCTTT. The chain has TRBV4-3 and TRBJ1-1, with 8 positions matching TRBD1. Germline values: CDR1 LGHNA, CDR2 YSLEER. V gave up 3 bases and J gave up 1 base; unmatched junction bases: 4. The CDR3 consists of 15 residues.

The CDR3 nucleotides are TGCGCCAGCAGCTTGGCGGCTGCAAATGGGGGCTACACCTTC. Protein sequence: CASSLAAANGGYTF. The V call is TRBV5-1, the J call TRBJ1-2; D call uncertain. The germline V and J ends were trimmed by 0 bases and 8 bases, with 14 bases remaining between them. The CDR3 covers 14 residues. CDR1 SGHRS and CDR2 YFSETQ come from the germline V gene.

V and J are TRBV5-1 and TRBJ1-5; D unresolved. The V and J ends lost 2 bases and 2 bases respectively, with 8 bases between them. The germline V gene has CDR1 SGHRS and CDR2 YFSETQ. CDR3 length: 14 residues. Written as DNA, the CDR3 is TGCGCCAGCAGCTTTGGCCAGGGCAATCAGCCCCAGCATTTT. It translates to CASSFGQGNQPQHF.

The CDR3 sequence: CASSLTYAGTDTQYF. The CDR3 coding sequence is TGTGCCAGCAGCTTGACCTATGCGGGCACAGATACGCAGTATTTT. This chain links TRBV5-6 with TRBJ2-3; D not resolved. The CDR3 is 15 amino acids. CDR1 and CDR2 from the germline V gene are SGHDT and YYEEEE. Trimming removed 1 base at V and 1 base at J, with 10 bases between.

This chain connects TRBV2 to TRBJ2-7; 8 bases agree with TRBD1. The germline CDR1 and CDR2 sequences are SNHLY and FYNNEI. J gave up 6 bases and V 5 bases, and 6 bases lay outside the gene matches. The CDR3 is 13 residues long. In DNA, the CDR3 is TGTGCCAGCAGTTGGGACAGGCGGTCCGAGCAGTACTTC. The encoded protein is CASSWDRRSEQYF.

This clone came up once. The J gene is TRBJ1-4, the V gene TRBV27, with TRBD1 matching 10 bases. Germline CDR1 is MNHEY and CDR2 is SMNVEV (reference sequence). V lost 0 bases to trimming and J lost 7 bases; unmatched junction nucleotides: 2. This CDR3 has 15 amino acids. In DNA, the CDR3 is TGTGCCAGCAGTTTATCAGACAGGGGGCGTGAAAAACTGTTTTTT. This codes for CASSLSDRGREKLFF.

This rearrangement joins TRBV6-5 to TRBJ2-1, with 10 bases fitting TRBD2. The germline V gene has CDR1 MNHEY and CDR2 SVGAGI. The CDR3 is 15 amino acids. V trimming: 4 bases; J trimming: 8 bases; junction bases outside the gene matches: 8. CDR3 sequence (DNA): TGTGCCAGCAGTTGGGGACTAGCGAGGCCTTATGAGCAGTTCTTC. This encodes CASSWGLARPYEQFF.

The CDR3 DNA reads TGCGCCAGCAGCCAAGGGGTAGGGGACAGGGGTATCACAGATACGCAGTATTTT. It codes for CASSQGVGDRGITDTQYF. The J gene is TRBJ2-3, the V gene TRBV4-1; 10 bases line up with TRBD1. V trimming: 1 base; J trimming: 2 bases; junction bases outside the gene matches: 9. This CDR3 contains 18 residues. Looked up from germline, CDR1 is MGHRA and CDR2 is YSYEKL.

This chain joins TRBV14 and TRBJ2-2; D might be TRBD1 or TRBD2, each matching 5 bases. CDR1 and CDR2 (germline): SGHDN, FVKESK. This CDR3 comprises 14 residues. V dropped 6 bases and J dropped 4 bases, with 12 bases sitting between them. CDR3 in DNA: TGTGCCAGCAGAGCCGGGGCAGGCACCGGGGAGCTGTTTTTT. Encoded protein: CASRAGAGTGELFF.

The chain recombines TRBV28 with TRBJ2-5; tentative D call: TRBD1 (5 bases). The CDR3 has 13 amino acids. Germline loops: CDR1 MDHEN, CDR2 SYDVKM. V lost 4 bases to trimming and J lost 5 bases, with 11 bases between them. CDR3 nucleotides: TGTGCCAGCAGTTCACCAGGGTTGGAGACCCAGTACTTC. Its translation: CASSSPGLETQYF.

The V and J genes are TRBV7-9 and TRBJ1-4; D gene unclear. With 1 base removed from V and 5 bases from J, the gap between germline ends came to 14 bases. The CDR3 contains 16 residues. Germline loops: CDR1 SEHNR, CDR2 FQNEAQ (reference sequence). This CDR3 is CASSLVAVEENEKLFF. CDR3 sequence (DNA): TGTGCCAGCAGCTTAGTAGCCGTGGAGGAGAATGAAAAACTGTTTTTT. Combining the CDR3 with reference TRBV7-9 and TRBJ1-4 gives the whole variable domain DTGVSQNPRHKITKRGQNVTFRCDPISEHNRLYWYRQTLGQGPEFLTYFQNEAQLEKSRLLSDRFSAERPKGSFSTLEIQRTEQGDSAMYLCASSLVAVEENEKLFFGSGTQLSVL.

This clone showed up just once. The chain employs TRBV7-2 and TRBJ2-1; D unresolved. V was shortened by 5 bases and J by 6 bases, with 11 bases between the two germline ends. CDR3 length: 13 amino acids. Germline V gene data show CDR1 as SGHTA and CDR2 as FQGNSA. The CDR3 region is CASSPLRINEQFF. The CDR3 coding sequence is TGTGCCAGCAGCCCGCTACGGATCAATGAGCAGTTCTTC.

V and J are TRBV11-3 and TRBJ2-1; 7 nucleotides line up with TRBD1. Looked up from germline, CDR1 is SGHNT and CDR2 is YENEEA. V shed 3 bases and J 4 bases; nucleotides not matched to a gene: 3. The CDR3 covers 14 residues. This chain's CDR3 is CASSLGQPYNEQFF. CDR3 bases: TGTGCCAGCAGCTTGGGACAGCCTTACAATGAGCAGTTCTTC.

This chain links TRBV27 with TRBJ2-6; 8 bases line up with TRBD1. The CDR3 is 18 residues long. The junction had 6 bases not matched to a gene; V was cut back by 2 bases and J by 0 bases. CDR1 is MNHEY and CDR2 is SMNVEV in the germline V gene (reference sequence). Written as DNA, the CDR3 is TGTGCCAGCAGTTTACAGGGGGCTCGTACCTCTGGGGCCAACGTCCTGACTTTC. Translated, it gives CASSLQGARTSGANVLTF. Complete variable domain (other parts from reference TRBV27 and TRBJ2-6): EAQVTQNPRYLITVTGKKLTVTCSQNMNHEYMSWYRQDPGLGLRQIYYSMNVEVTDKGDVPEGYKVSRKEKRNFPLILESPSPNQTSLYFCASSLQGARTSGANVLTFGAGSRLTVL.

V gene TRBV6-6 combines with J gene TRBJ2-7, with D hard to call. The V and J ends lost 2 bases and 4 bases respectively, with 6 bases between them. The CDR3 is 12 amino acids. Per germline, CDR1 MNHNY and CDR2 SVGAGI (reference sequence). Here the CDR3 reads CASSYAKYEQYF. The CDR3 DNA follows: TGTGCCAGCAGTTACGCGAAGTACGAGCAGTACTTC.

This chain uses TRBV2 with TRBJ1-5, with a weak D call TRBD1 (6 bases). The CDR3 is made up of 14 amino acids. V shed 6 bases and J shed 5 bases, with 14 bases lying between them. Germline CDR1 SNHLY, CDR2 FYNNEI. The CDR3 DNA sequence: TGTGCCAGCAGAGCCGGGACAACGGATCAGCCCCAGCATTTT. Encoded protein: CASRAGTTDQPQHF.

The CDR3 region has the DNA TGCGCCAGCAGCTCCCTAGCGGGGGGGCCCGGGGAGCTGTTTTTT. This codes for CASSSLAGGPGELFF. This chain links TRBV5-1 with TRBJ2-2; 12 bases fit TRBD2. Germline V gene sequence: CDR1 SGHRS, CDR2 YFSETQ. The CDR3 is made up of 15 amino acids. Germline trimming cut 3 bases from V and 6 bases from J; bases unmatched to any gene: 3.

The V gene is TRBV10-2, the J gene TRBJ2-7; 11 bases line up with TRBD1. V was clipped by 8 bases and J by 2 bases; unmatched bases: 8. CDR1 WSHSY and CDR2 SAAADI come from the germline V gene. The CDR3 has 15 residues. The CDR3 region is CASGPGQGATYEQYF. Written as DNA, the CDR3 is TGCGCCAGCGGACCCGGACAGGGGGCTACCTACGAGCAGTACTTC.

J is TRBJ2-3 and V is TRBV6-1; the match to TRBD1 covers 7 bases. CDR3 length: 15 residues. V was pared by 5 bases and J by 3 bases, with 8 bases of the junction left unmatched. Germline V gene sequence: CDR1 MNHNS, CDR2 SASEGT. CDR3 loop: CASSRSRGTTDTQYF. CDR3 coding DNA: TGTGCCAGCAGTCGATCCAGGGGGACGACAGATACGCAGTATTTT.

The CDR3 DNA follows: TGCGCCACCACCGGGACGGCGGACAATCAGCCCCAGCATTTT. The encoded protein is CATTGTADNQPQHF. This chain connects TRBV10-2 to TRBJ1-5; a weak D match, TRBD1 (5 bases). This CDR3 comprises 14 residues. Between the trimmed V and J ends, which lost 10 bases and 3 bases, there was a span of 16 bases. Germline CDR1 reads WSHSY; CDR2 reads SAAADI.

This clone has just a few counts. This sequence joins TRBV2 and TRBJ1-2; no clear D gene. Germline V CDR1 and CDR2: SNHLY, FYNNEI. The CDR3 sequence is 13 residues long. Trimming shortened V by 2 bases and J by 5 bases, and 9 bases separated the two germline ends. In DNA form, the CDR3 reads TGTGCCAGCAGTGAATGGGCAGCGTATGGCTACACCTTC. Translation gives CASSEWAAYGYTF.